Following are 14 T cell receptor beta chains from one sample sequenced in a study of early T cells in non-severe SARS-CoV-2 infection. From the 5' RACE reads, TCRdb called clonotypes with MiXCR, one entry per CDR3 protein. Of tens of thousands of distinct CDR3 sequences in the sample, more than 12% were seen once. The specimen sequenced was whole blood. These TCRs come from an adult who was a healthcare worker with PCR-confirmed SARS-CoV-2 infection or an uninfected control (not recorded which).

The gene calls are TRBV28 and TRBJ2-7, with 7 bases matching TRBD1. The CDR3 contains 13 residues. Germline loops: CDR1 MDHEN, CDR2 SYDVKM. V was clipped by 5 bases and J by 10 bases; unmatched bases: 11. The CDR3 DNA sequence: TGTGCCAGCAGTACCTCCGGGACAGACCATCAGTACTTC. Translated: CASSTSGTDHQYF.

This chain links TRBV2 with TRBJ1-1; no firm D call. The CDR3 length is 13 residues. Germline V gene sequence: CDR1 SNHLY, CDR2 FYNNEI. V lost 8 bases, J lost 0 bases, and 10 bases lay in between. CDR3 region: CASLSRLNTEAFF. DNA of the CDR3: TGTGCCAGCCTATCACGGCTGAACACTGAAGCTTTCTTT. The full variable domain, rest sourced from reference TRBV2 and TRBJ1-1, is EPEVTQTPSHQVTQMGQEVILRCVPISNHLYFYWYRQILGQKVEFLVSFYNNEISEKSEIFDDQFSVERPDGSNFTLKIRSTKLEDSAMYFCASLSRLNTEAFFGQGTRLTVV.

The sample holds a few counts of this clonotype. The rearrangement links TRBV5-1 to TRBJ2-7, with 8 bases aligning to TRBD2. The trim removed 2 bases at V and 4 bases at J, leaving 11 bases unmatched. Germline V lookup: CDR1 SGHRS, CDR2 YFSETQ. This CDR3 is built from 16 residues. CDR3 DNA: TGCGCCAGCAGCTTTTCGGGGGGCGGGAGGCGGTACGAGCAGTACTTC. Amino acids: CASSFSGGGRRYEQYF.

The chain joins TRBV7-9 to TRBJ2-3, with D uncertain. V dropped 2 bases and J dropped 4 bases, with 10 bases sitting between them. CDR1 and CDR2 from the germline V gene are SEHNR and FQNEAQ (reference sequence). The CDR3 consists of 14 residues. CDR3 sequence (DNA): TGTGCCAGCAGCTTATCGTCTCCTGCAGATACGCAGTATTTT. Residues: CASSLSSPADTQYF.

This clonotype was counted at least ten times. V gene TRBV19 combines with J gene TRBJ2-1, with a possible D match to TRBD2 (5 bases). The germline V and J ends were trimmed by 7 bases and 4 bases, with 8 bases remaining between them. Germline assignment: CDR1 LNHDA and CDR2 SQIVND (reference sequence). The CDR3 runs 12 residues. CDR3 sequence: CASTSPYNEQFF. The CDR3 DNA reads TGTGCCAGTACTAGCCCATACAATGAGCAGTTCTTC.

This clonotype was recorded a few times. The chain employs TRBV20-1 and TRBJ2-7; 7 positions match TRBD1. CDR3 length equals 15 residues. Losses at the gene ends were 1 base for V and 0 bases for J; bases not matched to a gene: 6. Germline assignment: CDR1 DFQATT and CDR2 SNEGSKA (reference sequence). CDR3 sequence (DNA): TGCAGTGCTAGAGTGAAGGGGGCCGGCTCCTACGAGCAGTACTTC. Translated, it gives CSARVKGAGSYEQYF.

The chain has TRBV4-1 and TRBJ2-3; the match to TRBD1 covers 9 bases. V shed 3 bases, J shed 3 bases, and the junction held 4 bases outside the gene matches. Germline V lookup: CDR1 MGHRA, CDR2 YSYEKL. CDR3 length: 15 amino acids. The CDR3, as DNA: TGCGCCAGCAGCCAGGGACAGGGCTGGACAGATACGCAGTATTTT. Its protein product is CASSQGQGWTDTQYF.

This clonotype has at least ten counts. The chain links TRBV15 to TRBJ1-4; no clear D gene. Germline CDR1 and CDR2: LNHNV and YYDKDF (reference sequence). Trimming cost V 0 bases and J 7 bases, with 6 bases left between them. The CDR3 loop spans 13 amino acids. DNA of the CDR3: TGTGCCACCAGCAGAGATACGAGTGAAAAACTGTTTTTT. Protein product: CATSRDTSEKLFF.

This chain uses TRBV5-1 with TRBJ2-7; D is perhaps TRBD1 (6 bases). This CDR3 contains 15 residues. V lost 3 bases and J lost 6, with 19 bases in between. CDR1 is SGHRS and CDR2 is YFSETQ in the germline V gene. For the CDR3, the DNA is TGCGCCAGCAGCTCCAAGACCGGGACACTCCGCGAGCAGTACTTC. Its translation: CASSSKTGTLREQYF.

CDR3 loop: CASSSTPGEKLFF. The DNA for the CDR3 is TGCGCCAGCAGCTCCACTCCGGGAGAAAAACTGTTTTTT. The chain is built from TRBV5-1 and TRBJ1-4, with D hard to call. Germline CDR1 and CDR2: SGHRS and YFSETQ. V was cut by 3 bases and J by 8 bases, with 11 bases left in between. CDR3 length: 13 amino acids.

This clonotype was picked up a small number of times. At one boundary the junction diverges from the germline segment, which might be a read error. V is TRBV3-1 and J is TRBJ2-3; possible D gene TRBD2, 5 bases. CDR3 length equals 13 residues. Germline CDR1 LGHDT, CDR2 YNNKEL (reference sequence). The CDR3 DNA is TGTGCCAGCAGCCAAGATGGTGACTGGAGGATAGTTTTT. Its protein product is CASSQDGDWRIVF.

J is TRBJ2-3 and V is TRBV29-1, with a tentative D call TRBD2 (5 bases). Trimming pared 4 bases from V and 1 base from J, leaving 12 bases between. Germline V CDR1 and CDR2: SQVTM, ANQGSEA. The CDR3 is made up of 14 amino acids. CDR3 sequence (DNA): TGCAGCGTTGCAAGGAGGCCGGGCACAGATACGCAGTATTTT. Translated: CSVARRPGTDTQYF.

This clonotype was detected only a few times. The chain links TRBV7-9 to TRBJ2-7, with a weak D call TRBD2 (5 bases). The CDR3 covers 12 residues. V lost 0 bases to trimming and J lost 11 bases, with 11 bases between them. Germline lookup yields CDR1 SEHNR and CDR2 FQNEAQ (reference sequence). CDR3 DNA sequence: TGTGCCAGCAGCTTAGCGGTGGCTAGCAAGTACTTC. Its translation is CASSLAVASKYF.

This clonotype showed up just a few times. The rearrangement uses TRBV3-1 and TRBJ2-3, with D possibly TRBD2 on 5 matching bases. V gave up 0 bases and J gave up 3 bases, with 13 bases separating them. Germline V CDR1 and CDR2: LGHDT, YNNKEL (reference sequence). The CDR3 is 16 amino acids. The CDR3 DNA is TGTGCCAGCAGCCAAGAGTCGGGGAGTGGAACAGATACGCAGTATTTT. Translation: CASSQESGSGTDTQYF.